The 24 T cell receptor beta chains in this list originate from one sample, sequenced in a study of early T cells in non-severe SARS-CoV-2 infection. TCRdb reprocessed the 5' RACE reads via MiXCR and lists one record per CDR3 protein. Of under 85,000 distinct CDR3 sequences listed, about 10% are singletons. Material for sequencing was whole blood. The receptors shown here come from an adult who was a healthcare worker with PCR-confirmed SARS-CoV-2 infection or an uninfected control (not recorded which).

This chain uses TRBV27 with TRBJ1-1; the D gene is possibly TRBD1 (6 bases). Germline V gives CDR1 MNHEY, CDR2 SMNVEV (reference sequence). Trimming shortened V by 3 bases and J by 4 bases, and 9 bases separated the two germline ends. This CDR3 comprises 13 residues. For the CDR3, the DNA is TGTGCCAGCAGTTTCGGGGGCTTCACTGAAGCTTTCTTT. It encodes CASSFGGFTEAFF.

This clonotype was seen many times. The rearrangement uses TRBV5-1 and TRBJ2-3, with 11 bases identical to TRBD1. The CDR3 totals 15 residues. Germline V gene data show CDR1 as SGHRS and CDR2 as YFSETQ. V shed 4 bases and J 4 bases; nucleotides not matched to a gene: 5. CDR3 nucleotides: TGCGCCAGCAGCAAGGACAGGGGGCTTTCAGATACGCAGTATTTT. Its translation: CASSKDRGLSDTQYF.

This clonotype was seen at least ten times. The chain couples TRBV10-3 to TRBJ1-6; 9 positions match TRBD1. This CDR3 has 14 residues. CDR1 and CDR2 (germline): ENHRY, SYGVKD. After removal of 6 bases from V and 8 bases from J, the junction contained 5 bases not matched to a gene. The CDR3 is CAIRLDRGHSPLHF. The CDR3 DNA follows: TGTGCCATCAGATTGGACAGGGGCCATTCACCCCTCCACTTT.

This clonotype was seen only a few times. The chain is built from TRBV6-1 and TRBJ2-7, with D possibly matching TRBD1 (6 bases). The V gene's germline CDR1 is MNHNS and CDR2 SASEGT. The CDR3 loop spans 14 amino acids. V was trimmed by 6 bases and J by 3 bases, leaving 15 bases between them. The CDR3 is CASRSTGTSYEQYF. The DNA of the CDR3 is TGTGCCAGCAGAAGTACCGGGACAAGCTACGAGCAGTACTTC.

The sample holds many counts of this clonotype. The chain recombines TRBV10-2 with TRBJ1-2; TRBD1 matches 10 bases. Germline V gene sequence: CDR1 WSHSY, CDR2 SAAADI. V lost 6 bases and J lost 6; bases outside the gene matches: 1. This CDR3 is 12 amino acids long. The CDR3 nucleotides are TGCGCCAGCAGGGGGACAGGGGATGGCTACACCTTC. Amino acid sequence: CASRGTGDGYTF.

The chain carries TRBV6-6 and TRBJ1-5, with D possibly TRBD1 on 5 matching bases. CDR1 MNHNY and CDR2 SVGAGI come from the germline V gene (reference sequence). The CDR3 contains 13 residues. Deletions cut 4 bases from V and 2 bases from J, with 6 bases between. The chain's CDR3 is CASSWGGNQPQHF. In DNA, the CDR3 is TGTGCCAGCAGTTGGGGGGGCAATCAGCCCCAGCATTTT.

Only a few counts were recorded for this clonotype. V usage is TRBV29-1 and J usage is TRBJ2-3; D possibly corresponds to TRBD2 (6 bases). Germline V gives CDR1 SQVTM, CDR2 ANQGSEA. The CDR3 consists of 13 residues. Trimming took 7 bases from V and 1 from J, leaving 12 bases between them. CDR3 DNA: TGCAGCGCGGGACTGGATCGCACAGATACGCAGTATTTT. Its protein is CSAGLDRTDTQYF.

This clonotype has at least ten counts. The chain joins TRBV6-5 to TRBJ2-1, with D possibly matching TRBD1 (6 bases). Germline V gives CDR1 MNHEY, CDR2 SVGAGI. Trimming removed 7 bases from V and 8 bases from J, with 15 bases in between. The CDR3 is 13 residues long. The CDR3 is CASNPPGHDEQFF. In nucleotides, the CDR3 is TGTGCCAGCAATCCCCCGGGACACGATGAGCAGTTCTTC.

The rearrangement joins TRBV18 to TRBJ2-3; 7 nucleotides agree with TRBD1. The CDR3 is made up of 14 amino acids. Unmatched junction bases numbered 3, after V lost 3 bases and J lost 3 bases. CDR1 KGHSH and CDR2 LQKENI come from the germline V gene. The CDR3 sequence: CASSPRQGTDTQYF. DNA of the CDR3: TGTGCCAGCTCACCCCGACAGGGTACAGATACGCAGTATTTT.

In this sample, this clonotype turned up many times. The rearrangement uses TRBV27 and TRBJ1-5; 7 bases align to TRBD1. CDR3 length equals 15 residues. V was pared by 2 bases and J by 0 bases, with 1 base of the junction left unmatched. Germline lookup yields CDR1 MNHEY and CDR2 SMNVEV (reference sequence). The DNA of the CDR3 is TGTGCCAGCAGTTTAAGGGGGCTTAGCAATCAGCCCCAGCATTTT. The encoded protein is CASSLRGLSNQPQHF.

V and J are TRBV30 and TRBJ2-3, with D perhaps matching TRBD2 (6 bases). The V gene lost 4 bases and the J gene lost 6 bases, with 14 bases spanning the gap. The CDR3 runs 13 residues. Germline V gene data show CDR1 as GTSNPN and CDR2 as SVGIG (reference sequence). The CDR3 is CAWNTGVRDTQYF. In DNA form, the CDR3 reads TGTGCCTGGAATACGGGGGTCAGGGATACGCAGTATTTT. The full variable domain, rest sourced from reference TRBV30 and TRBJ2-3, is SQTIHQWPATLVQPVGSPLSLECTVEGTSNPNLYWYRQAAGRGLQLLFYSVGIGQISSEVPQNLSASRPQDRQFILSSKKLLLSDSGFYLCAWNTGVRDTQYFGPGTRLTVL.

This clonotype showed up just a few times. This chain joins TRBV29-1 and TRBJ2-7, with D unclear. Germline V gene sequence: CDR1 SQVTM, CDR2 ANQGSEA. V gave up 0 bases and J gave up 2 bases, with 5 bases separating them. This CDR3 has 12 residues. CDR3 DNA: TGCAGCGTTGAAGATGGTCCCTACGAGCAGTACTTC. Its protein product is CSVEDGPYEQYF.

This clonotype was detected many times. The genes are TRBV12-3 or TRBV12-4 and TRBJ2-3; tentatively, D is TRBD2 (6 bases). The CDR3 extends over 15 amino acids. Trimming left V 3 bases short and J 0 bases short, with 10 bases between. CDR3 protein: CASSLAGTSTDTQYF. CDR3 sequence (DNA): TGTGCCAGCAGTTTGGCGGGAACTAGCACAGATACGCAGTATTTT.

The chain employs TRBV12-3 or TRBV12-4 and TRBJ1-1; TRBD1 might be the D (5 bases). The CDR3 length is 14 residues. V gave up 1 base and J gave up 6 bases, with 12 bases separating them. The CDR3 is CASSLVAGSAEAFF. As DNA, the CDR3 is TGTGCCAGCAGTTTAGTGGCAGGGAGCGCTGAAGCTTTCTTT.

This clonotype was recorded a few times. CDR3 nucleotide sequence: TGTGCCAGCAGTTCATCCCGGGACAACCAAGAGACCCAGTACTTC. This gives the protein CASSSSRDNQETQYF. This chain connects TRBV28 to TRBJ2-5, with D possibly TRBD1 on 6 matching bases. V was clipped by 4 bases and J by 0 bases, with 12 bases between them. This CDR3 is built from 15 residues. Germline V gene sequence: CDR1 MDHEN, CDR2 SYDVKM.

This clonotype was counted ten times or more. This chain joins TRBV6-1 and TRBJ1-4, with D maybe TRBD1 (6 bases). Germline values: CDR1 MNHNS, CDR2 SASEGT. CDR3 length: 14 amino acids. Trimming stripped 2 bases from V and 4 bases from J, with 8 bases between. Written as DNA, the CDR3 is TGTGCCAGCAGTGAAACAGGGAATAATGAAAAACTGTTTTTT. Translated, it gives CASSETGNNEKLFF.

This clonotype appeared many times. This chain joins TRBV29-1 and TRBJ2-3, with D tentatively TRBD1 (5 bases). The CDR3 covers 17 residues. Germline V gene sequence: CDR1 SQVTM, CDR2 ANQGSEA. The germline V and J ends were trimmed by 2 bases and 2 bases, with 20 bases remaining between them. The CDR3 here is CSVETRQRSPVTDTQYF. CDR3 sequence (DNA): TGCAGCGTTGAAACGAGACAGAGGTCACCGGTCACAGATACGCAGTATTTT.

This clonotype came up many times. The CDR3 DNA sequence: TGCAGCGTTCCCATAGGGGGGAGGACTGAAGCTTTCTTT. Translated: CSVPIGGRTEAFF. The chain links TRBV29-1 to TRBJ1-1; a weak D match, TRBD1 (6 bases). The CDR3 has 13 residues. V gave up 5 bases and J gave up 5 bases, with 15 bases separating them. Germline CDR1 is SQVTM and CDR2 is ANQGSEA.

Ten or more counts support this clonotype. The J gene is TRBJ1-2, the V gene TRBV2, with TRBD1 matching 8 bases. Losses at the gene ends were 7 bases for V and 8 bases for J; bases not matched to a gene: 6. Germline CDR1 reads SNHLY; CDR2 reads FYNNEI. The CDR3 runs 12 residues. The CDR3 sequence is CASTSGQGGYTF. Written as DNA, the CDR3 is TGTGCCAGCACATCCGGACAGGGAGGCTACACCTTC.

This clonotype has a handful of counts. CDR3 sequence: CASSERSGNEQYF. The CDR3 bases are TGTGCCAGCAGCGAGAGGTCGGGGAACGAGCAGTACTTC. This chain connects TRBV9 to TRBJ2-7; tentative D call: TRBD2 (5 bases). The CDR3 is made up of 13 amino acids. Trimming took 3 bases from V and 5 from J, leaving 12 bases between them. CDR1 and CDR2 (germline): SGDLS, YYNGEE.

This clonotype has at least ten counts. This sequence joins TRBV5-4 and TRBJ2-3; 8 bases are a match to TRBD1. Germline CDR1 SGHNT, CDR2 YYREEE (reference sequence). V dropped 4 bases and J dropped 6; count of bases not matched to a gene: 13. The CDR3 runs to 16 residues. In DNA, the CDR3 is TGTGCCAGCAGCCAGAGCCTGACAGGGGCTCAGGATACGCAGTATTTT. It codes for CASSQSLTGAQDTQYF.

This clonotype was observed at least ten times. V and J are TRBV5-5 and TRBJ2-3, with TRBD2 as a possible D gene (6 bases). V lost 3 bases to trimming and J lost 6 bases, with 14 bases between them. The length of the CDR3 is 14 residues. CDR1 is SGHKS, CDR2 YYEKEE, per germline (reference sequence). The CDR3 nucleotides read TGTGCCAGCAGCTCTACGGGACTCCAGGATACGCAGTATTTT. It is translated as CASSSTGLQDTQYF.

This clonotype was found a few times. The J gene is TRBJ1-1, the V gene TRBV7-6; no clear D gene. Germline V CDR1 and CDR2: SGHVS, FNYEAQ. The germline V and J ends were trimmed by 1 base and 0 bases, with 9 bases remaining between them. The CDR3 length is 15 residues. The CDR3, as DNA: TGTGCCAGCAGCTTAGTGGCGGGTATGAACACTGAAGCTTTCTTT. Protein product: CASSLVAGMNTEAFF.

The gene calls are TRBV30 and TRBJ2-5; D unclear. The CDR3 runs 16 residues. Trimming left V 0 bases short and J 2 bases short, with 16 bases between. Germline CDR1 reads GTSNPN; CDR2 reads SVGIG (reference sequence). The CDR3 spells CAWSVKSWANQETQYF. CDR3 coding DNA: TGTGCCTGGAGTGTAAAATCATGGGCAAATCAAGAGACCCAGTACTTC.